This TCR beta chain appears in the sequencing data of a study of PD-L1 blockade in urothelial cancer. Across the whole study: Males with bladder-origin urothelial cancer constituted about 85% of the roughly 30 patients.

Time point in this sample: pretreatment peripheral blood. Generated by immunoSEQ multiplex PCR, the TCRdb table keeps only in-frame clones and is missing some. The sample lists 85,000 to 95,000 clones, nearly 90% seen once, with around 1.5% in the top ten. This TCR came from a man aged 60-69 years with urothelial cancer. The input for sequencing was PBMCs, taken around atezolizumab (anti-PD-L1) treatment.

This CDR3 is CSARDTQGSFF. In nucleotides, the CDR3 is TGCAGTGCTAGAGACACCCAGGGGTCTTTCTTT. The chain couples TRBV20-1 to TRBJ1-1; possible D gene TRBD1, 6 bases. V gave up 0 bases and J gave up 12 bases, with 11 bases separating them. CDR1 DFQATT and CDR2 SNEGSKA come from the germline V gene (reference sequence). There are 11 residues in the CDR3.